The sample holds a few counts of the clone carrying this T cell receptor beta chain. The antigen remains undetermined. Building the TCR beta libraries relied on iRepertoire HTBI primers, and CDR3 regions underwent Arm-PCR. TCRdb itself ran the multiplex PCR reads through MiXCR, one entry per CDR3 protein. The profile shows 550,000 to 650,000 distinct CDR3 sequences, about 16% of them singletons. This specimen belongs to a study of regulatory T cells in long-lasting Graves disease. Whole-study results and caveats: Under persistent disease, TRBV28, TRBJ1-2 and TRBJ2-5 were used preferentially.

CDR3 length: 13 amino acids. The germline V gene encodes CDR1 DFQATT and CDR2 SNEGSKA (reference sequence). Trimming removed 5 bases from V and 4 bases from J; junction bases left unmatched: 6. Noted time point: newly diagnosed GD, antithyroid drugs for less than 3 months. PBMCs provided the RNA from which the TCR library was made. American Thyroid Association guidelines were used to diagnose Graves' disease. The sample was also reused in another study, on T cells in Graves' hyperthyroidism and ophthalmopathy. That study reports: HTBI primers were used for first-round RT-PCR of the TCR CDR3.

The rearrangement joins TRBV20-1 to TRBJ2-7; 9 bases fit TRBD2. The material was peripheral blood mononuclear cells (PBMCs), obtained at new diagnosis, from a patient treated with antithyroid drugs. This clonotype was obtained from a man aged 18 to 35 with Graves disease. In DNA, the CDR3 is TGCAGTGCTGTAGCGGGAGTGAGTTACGAGCAGTACTTC. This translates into CSAVAGVSYEQYF.